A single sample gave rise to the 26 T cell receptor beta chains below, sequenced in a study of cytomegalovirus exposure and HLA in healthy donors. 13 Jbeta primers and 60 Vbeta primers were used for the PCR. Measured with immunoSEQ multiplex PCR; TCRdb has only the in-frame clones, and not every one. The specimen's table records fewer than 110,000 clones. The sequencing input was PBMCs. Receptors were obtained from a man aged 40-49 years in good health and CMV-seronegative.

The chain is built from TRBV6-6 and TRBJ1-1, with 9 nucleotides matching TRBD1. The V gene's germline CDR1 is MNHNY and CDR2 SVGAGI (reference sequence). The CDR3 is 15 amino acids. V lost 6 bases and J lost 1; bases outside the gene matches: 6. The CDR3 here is CASSFTGGKNTEAFF. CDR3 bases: TGTGCCAGCAGCTTTACAGGGGGCAAGAACACTGAAGCTTTCTTT.

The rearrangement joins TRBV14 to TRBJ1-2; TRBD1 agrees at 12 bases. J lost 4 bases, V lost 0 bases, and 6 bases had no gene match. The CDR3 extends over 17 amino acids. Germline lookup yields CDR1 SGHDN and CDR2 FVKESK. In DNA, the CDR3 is TGTGCCAGCAGCCAAGATGGGACAGGGGGCCGGGTCTATGGCTACACCTTC. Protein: CASSQDGTGGRVYGYTF.

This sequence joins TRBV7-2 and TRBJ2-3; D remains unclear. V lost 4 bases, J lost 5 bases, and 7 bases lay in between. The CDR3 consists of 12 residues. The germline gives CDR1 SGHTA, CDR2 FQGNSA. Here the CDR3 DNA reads TGTGCCAGCAGCTCATCACAAGATACGCAGTATTTT. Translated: CASSSSQDTQYF.

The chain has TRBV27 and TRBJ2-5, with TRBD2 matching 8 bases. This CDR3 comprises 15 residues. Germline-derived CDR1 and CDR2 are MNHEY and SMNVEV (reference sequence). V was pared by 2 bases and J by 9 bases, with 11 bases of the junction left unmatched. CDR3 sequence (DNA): TGTGCCAGCAGTTTAGGTCTAGCGGGTGCGGGGGCCCAGTACTTC. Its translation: CASSLGLAGAGAQYF.

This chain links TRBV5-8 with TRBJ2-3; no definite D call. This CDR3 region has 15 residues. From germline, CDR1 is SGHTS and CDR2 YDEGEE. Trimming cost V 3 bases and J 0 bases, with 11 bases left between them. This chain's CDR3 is CASSSFAVSTDTQYF. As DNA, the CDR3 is TGTGCCAGCAGCTCCTTTGCGGTTAGCACAGATACGCAGTATTTT.

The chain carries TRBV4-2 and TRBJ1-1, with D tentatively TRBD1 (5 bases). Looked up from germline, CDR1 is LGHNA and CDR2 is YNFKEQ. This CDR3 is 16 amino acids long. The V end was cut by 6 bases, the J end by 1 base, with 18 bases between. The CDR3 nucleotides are TGTGCCAGCAGAACAGGACCCCGGGTGGGGAACACTGAAGCTTTCTTT. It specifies CASRTGPRVGNTEAFF.

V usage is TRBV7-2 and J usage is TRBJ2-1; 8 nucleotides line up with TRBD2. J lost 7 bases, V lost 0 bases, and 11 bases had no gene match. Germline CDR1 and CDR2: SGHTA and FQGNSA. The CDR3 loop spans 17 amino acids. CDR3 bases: TGTGCCAGCAGCTTAGCTTTAACGGGGGGGCCGTTTAATGAGCAGTTCTTC. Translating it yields CASSLALTGGPFNEQFF. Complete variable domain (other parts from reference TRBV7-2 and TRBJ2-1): GAGVSQSPSNKVTEKGKDVELRCDPISGHTALYWYRQSLGQGLEFLIYFQGNSAPDKSGLPSDRFSAERTGGSVSTLTIQRTQQEDSAVYLCASSLALTGGPFNEQFFGPGTRLTVL.

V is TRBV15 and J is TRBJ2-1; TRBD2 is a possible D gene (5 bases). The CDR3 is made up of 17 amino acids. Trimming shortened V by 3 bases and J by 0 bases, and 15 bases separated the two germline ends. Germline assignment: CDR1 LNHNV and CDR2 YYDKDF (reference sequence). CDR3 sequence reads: CATSRDPGLTSYNEQFF. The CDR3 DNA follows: TGTGCCACCAGCAGGGACCCCGGACTTACCTCCTACAATGAGCAGTTCTTC.

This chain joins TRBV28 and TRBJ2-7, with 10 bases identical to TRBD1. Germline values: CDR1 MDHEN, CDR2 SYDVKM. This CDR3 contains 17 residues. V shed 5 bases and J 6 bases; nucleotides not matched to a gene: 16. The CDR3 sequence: CASSLTRDRGNMREQYF. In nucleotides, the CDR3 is TGTGCCAGCAGTCTGACCCGGGACAGGGGAAATATGCGCGAGCAGTACTTC.

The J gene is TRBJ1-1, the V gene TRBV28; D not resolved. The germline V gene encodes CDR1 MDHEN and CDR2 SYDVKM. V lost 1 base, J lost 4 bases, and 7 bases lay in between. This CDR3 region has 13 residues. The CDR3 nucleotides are TGTGCCAGCAGTTTATCCCGGGGCACTGAAGCTTTCTTT. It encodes CASSLSRGTEAFF. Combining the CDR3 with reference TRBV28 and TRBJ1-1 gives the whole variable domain DVKVTQSSRYLVKRTGEKVFLECVQDMDHENMFWYRQDPGLGLRLIYFSYDVKMKEKGDIPEGYSVSREKKERFSLILESASTNQTSMYLCASSLSRGTEAFFGQGTRLTVV.

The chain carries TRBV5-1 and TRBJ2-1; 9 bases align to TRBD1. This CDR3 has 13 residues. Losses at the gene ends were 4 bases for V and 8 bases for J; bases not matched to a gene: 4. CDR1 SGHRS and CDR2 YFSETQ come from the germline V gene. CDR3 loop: CASSQQGADEQFF. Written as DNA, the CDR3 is TGCGCCAGCAGCCAACAGGGGGCGGATGAGCAGTTCTTC.

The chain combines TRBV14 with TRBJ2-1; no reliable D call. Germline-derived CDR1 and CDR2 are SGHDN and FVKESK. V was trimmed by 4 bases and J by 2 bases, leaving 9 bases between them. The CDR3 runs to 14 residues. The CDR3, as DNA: TGTGCCAGCAGCCCCGGGTTCACCTACAATGAGCAGTTCTTC. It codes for CASSPGFTYNEQFF.

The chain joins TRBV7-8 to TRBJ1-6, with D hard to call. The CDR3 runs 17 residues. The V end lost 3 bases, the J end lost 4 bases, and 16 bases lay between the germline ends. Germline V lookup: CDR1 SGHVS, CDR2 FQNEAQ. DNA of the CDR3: TGTGCCAGCAGCTTCAATAGGAGTAGACTTTATAATTCACCCCTCCACTTT. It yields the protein CASSFNRSRLYNSPLHF.

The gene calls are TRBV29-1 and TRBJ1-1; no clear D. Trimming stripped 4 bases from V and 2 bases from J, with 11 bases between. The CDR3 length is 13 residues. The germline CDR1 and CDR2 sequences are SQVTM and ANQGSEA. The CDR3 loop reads CSVVVAPNTEAFF. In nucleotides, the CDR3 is TGCAGCGTTGTGGTGGCCCCTAACACTGAAGCTTTCTTT.

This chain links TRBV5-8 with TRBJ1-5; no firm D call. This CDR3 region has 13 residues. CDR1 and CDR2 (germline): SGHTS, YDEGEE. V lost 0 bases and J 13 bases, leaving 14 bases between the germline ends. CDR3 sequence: CASSLGIDFHQHF. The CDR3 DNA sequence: TGTGCCAGCAGCTTGGGAATCGACTTCCATCAGCATTTT.

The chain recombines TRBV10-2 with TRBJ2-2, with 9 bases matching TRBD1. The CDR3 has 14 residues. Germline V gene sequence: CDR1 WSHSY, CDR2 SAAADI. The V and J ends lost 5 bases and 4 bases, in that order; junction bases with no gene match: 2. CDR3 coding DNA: TGCGCCAGCAGTAGGACAGGGGCCACCGGGGAGCTGTTTTTT. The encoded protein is CASSRTGATGELFF.

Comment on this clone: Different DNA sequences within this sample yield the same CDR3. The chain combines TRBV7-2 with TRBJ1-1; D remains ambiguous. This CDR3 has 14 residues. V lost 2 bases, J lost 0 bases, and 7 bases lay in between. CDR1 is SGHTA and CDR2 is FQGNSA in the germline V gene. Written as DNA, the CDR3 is TGTGCCAGCAGCTTATACAGACTGAACACTGAAGCTTTCTTT. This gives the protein CASSLYRLNTEAFF.

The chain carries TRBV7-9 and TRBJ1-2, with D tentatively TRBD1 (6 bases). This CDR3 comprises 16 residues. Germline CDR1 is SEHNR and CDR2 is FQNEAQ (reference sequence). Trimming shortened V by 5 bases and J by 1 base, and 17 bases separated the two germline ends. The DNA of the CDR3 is TGTGCCAGCAGCCACAGCCCGGGGGGCGTTAACTATGGCTACACCTTC. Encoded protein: CASSHSPGGVNYGYTF. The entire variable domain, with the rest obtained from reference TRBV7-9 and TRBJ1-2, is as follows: DTGVSQNPRHKITKRGQNVTFRCDPISEHNRLYWYRQTLGQGPEFLTYFQNEAQLEKSRLLSDRFSAERPKGSFSTLEIQRTEQGDSAMYLCASSHSPGGVNYGYTFGSGTRLTVV.

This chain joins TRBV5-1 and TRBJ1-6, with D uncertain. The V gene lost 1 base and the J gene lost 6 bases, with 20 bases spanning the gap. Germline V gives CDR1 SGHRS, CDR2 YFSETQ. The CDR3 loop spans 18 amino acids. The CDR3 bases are TGCGCCAGCAGCTTGCTTGTTGGGAGCCCCCTCTCTAATTCACCCCTCCACTTT. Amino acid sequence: CASSLLVGSPLSNSPLHF.

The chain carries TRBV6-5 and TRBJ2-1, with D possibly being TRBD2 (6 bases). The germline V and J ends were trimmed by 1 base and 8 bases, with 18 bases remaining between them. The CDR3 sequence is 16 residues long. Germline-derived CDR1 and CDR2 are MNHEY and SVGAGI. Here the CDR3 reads CASSYLGGTSAHEQFF. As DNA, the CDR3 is TGTGCCAGCAGTTACTTGGGGGGTACATCCGCCCATGAGCAGTTCTTC.

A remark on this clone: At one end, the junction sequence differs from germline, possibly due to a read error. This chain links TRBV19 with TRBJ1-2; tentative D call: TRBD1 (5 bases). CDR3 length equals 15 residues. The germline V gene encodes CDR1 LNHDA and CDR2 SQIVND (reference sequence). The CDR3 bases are TGTGCCAGTATTATAGCGCGGGACGGAGGTCAGGGCTACACCTTC. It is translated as CASIIARDGGQGYTF.

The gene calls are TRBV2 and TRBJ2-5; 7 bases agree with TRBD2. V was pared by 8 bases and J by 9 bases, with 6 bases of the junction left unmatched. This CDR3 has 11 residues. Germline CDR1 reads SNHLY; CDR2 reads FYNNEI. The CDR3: CASLTRGAQYF. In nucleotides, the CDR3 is TGTGCCAGCCTAACCCGGGGGGCCCAGTACTTC.

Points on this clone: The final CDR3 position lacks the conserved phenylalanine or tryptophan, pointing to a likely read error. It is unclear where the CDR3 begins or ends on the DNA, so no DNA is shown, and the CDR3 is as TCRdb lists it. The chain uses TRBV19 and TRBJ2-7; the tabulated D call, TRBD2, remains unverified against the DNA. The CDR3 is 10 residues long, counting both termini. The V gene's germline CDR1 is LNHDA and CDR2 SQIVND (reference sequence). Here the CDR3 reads CASSMNPRGC.

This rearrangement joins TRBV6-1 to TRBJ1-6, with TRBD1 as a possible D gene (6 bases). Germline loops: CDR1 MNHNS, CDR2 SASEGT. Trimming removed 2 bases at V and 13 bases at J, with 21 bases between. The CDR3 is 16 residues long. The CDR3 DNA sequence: TGTGCCAGCAGTGAACCTATACAGGGAATGAATTTCCCCCTCCACTTT. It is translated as CASSEPIQGMNFPLHF.

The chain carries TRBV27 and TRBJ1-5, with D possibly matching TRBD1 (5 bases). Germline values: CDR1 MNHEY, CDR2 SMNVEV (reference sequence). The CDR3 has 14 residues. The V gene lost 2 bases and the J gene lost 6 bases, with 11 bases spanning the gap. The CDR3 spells CASSLRGFGQPQHF. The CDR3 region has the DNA TGTGCCAGCAGTTTACGGGGGTTTGGTCAGCCCCAGCATTTT.

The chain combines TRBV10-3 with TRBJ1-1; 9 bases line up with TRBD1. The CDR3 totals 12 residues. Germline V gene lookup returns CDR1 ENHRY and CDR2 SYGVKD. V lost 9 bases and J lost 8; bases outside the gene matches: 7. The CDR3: CAIKQGAGEAFF. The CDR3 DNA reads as TGTGCCATTAAACAGGGGGCAGGAGAAGCTTTCTTT.